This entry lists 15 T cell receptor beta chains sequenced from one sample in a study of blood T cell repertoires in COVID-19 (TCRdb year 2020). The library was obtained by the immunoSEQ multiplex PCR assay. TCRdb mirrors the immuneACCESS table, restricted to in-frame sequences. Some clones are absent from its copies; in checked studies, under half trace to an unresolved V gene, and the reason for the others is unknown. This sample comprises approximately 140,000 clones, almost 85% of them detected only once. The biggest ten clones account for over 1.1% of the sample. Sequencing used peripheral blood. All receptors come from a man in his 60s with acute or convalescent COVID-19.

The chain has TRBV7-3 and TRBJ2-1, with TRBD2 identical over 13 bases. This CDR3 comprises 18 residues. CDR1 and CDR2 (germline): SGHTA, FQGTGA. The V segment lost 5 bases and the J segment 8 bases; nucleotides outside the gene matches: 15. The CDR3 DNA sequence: TGTGCCAGCAGCACCCGGACTAGCGGGAGCTCCAGGCAGGATGAGCAGTTCTTC. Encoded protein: CASSTRTSGSSRQDEQFF.

CDR3 in amino acids: CATASPGAYEQYF. The CDR3 DNA reads TGTGCCACCGCCAGCCCAGGGGCCTACGAGCAGTACTTC. V and J are TRBV6-6 and TRBJ2-7; a possible D gene is TRBD1 (6 bases). The CDR3 extends over 13 amino acids. Germline V lookup: CDR1 MNHNY, CDR2 SVGAGI (reference sequence). V lost 10 bases and J 2 bases, leaving 15 bases between the germline ends.

CDR3 protein: CASSLRREPYEQYF. The CDR3 nucleotides read TGTGCCAGCAGCTTACGCAGGGAACCCTACGAGCAGTACTTC. The rearrangement uses TRBV5-5 and TRBJ2-7, with D tentatively TRBD1 (5 bases). Germline CDR1 is SGHKS and CDR2 is YYEKEE (reference sequence). The CDR3 is made up of 14 amino acids. Trimming cost V 2 bases and J 2 bases, with 11 bases left between them.

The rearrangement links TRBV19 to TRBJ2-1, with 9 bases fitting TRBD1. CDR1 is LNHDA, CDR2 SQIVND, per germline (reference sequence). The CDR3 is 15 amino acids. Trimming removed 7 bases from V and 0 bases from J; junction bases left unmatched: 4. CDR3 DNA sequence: TGTGCCAGTATTTCGACAGGGGGCTCCTACAATGAGCAGTTCTTC. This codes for CASISTGGSYNEQFF.

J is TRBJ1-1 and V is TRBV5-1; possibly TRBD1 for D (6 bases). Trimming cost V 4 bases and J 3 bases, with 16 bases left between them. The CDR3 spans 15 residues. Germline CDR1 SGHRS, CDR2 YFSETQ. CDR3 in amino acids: CASSSIRGRDTEAFF. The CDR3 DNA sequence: TGCGCCAGCAGCAGCATCAGGGGCCGGGACACTGAAGCTTTCTTT.

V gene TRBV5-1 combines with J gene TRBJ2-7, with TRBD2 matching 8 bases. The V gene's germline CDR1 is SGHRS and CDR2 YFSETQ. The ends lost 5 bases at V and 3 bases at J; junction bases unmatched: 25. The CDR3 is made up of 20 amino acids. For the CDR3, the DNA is TGCGCCAGCAGGCCCCTTGAGGAGGAGCGGGGGCCTCAACATCACTACGAGCAGTACTTC. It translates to CASRPLEEERGPQHHYEQYF.

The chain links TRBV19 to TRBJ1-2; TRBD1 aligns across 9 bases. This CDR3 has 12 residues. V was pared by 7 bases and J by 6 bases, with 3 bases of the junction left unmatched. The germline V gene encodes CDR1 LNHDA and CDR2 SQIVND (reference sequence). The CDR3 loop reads CASNHRGHGYTF. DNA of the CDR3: TGTGCCAGTAATCACAGGGGGCATGGCTACACCTTC.

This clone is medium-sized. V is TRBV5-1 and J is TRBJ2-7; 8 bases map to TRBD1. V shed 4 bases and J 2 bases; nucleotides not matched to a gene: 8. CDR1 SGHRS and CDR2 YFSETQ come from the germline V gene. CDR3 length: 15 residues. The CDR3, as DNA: TGCGCCAGCAGCCCTTGGACAGGGCTGACCTACGAGCAGTACTTC. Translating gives CASSPWTGLTYEQYF. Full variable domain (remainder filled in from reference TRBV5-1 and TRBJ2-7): KAGVTQTPRYLIKTRGQQVTLSCSPISGHRSVSWYQQTPGQGLQFLFEYFSETQRNKGNFPGRFSGRQFSNSRSEMNVSTLELGDSALYLCASSPWTGLTYEQYFGPGTRLTVT.

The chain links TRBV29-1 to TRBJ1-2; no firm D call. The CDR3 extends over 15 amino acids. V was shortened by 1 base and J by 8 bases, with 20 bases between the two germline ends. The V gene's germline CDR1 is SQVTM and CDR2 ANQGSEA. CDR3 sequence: CSVEGISAALNGYTF. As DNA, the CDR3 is TGCAGCGTTGAAGGAATATCGGCAGCGTTAAACGGCTACACCTTC.

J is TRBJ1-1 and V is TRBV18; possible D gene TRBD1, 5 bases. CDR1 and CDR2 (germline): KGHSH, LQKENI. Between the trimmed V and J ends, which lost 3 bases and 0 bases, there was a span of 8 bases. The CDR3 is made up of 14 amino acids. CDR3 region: CASSPGLMNTEAFF. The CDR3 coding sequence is TGTGCCAGCTCACCGGGGCTAATGAACACTGAAGCTTTCTTT.

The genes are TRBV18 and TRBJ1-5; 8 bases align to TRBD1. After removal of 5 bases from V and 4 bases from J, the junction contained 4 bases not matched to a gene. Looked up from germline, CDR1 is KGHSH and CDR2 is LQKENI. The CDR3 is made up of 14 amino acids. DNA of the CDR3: TGTGCCAGCTCATACAGGGGGGAGAATCAGCCCCAGCATTTT. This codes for CASSYRGENQPQHF.

The CDR3 coding sequence is TGTGCCAGCGCGGGGCTAAGCACTAATGAAAAACTGTTTTTT. As protein: CASAGLSTNEKLFF. The chain recombines TRBV7-9 with TRBJ1-4, with TRBD1 as a possible D gene (5 bases). Germline-derived CDR1 and CDR2 are SEHNR and FQNEAQ (reference sequence). Trimming pared 8 bases from V and 2 bases from J, leaving 12 bases between. The CDR3 loop spans 14 amino acids.

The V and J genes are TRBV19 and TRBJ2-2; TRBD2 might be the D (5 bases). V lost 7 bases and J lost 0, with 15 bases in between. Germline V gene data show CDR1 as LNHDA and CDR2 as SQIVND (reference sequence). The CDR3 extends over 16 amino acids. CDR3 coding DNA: TGTGCCAGTACCCCGCGCGGGCCCTCGAACACCGGGGAGCTGTTTTTT. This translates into CASTPRGPSNTGELFF.

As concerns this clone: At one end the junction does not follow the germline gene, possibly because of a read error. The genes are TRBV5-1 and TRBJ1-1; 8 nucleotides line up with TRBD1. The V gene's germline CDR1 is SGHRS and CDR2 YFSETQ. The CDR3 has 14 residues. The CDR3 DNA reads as TGCGCCAGCAGCTTGGGACAGGGGAACCCTGAAGCTTTCTTT. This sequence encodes CASSLGQGNPEAFF.

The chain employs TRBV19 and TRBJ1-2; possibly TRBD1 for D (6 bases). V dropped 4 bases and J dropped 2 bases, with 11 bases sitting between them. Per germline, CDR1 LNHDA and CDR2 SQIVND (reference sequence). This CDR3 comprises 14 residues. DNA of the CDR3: TGTGCCAGTAGTAGCCAGACAGGCAACTATGGCTACACCTTC. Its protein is CASSSQTGNYGYTF. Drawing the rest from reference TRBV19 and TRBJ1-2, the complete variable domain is DGGITQSPKYLFRKEGQNVTLSCEQNLNHDAMYWYRQDPGQGLRLIYYSQIVNDFQKGDIAEGYSVSREKKESFPLTVTSAQKNPTAFYLCASSSQTGNYGYTFGSGTRLTVV.